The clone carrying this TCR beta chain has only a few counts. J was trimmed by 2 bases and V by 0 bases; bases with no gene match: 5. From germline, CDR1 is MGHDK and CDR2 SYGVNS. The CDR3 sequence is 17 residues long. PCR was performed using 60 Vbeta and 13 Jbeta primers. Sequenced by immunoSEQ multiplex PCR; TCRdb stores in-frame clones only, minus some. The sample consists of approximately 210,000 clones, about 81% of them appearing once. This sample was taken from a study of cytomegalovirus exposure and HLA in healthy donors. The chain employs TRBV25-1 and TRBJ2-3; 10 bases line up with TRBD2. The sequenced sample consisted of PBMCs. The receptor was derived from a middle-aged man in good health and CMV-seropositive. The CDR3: CASSEYITSGNTDTQYF. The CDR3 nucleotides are TGTGCCAGCAGTGAATATATTACTAGCGGGAACACAGATACGCAGTATTTT.